This is a list of T cell receptor beta chains from one sample in a study of T cell repertoires in cytomegalovirus infection. Using its own MiXCR run on the reads, TCRdb lists one record per CDR3 protein. The data show fewer than 250,000 distinct CDR3 sequences, more than 9% seen once. Sequencing was performed on PBMCs. These TCRs come from a human donor in good health (CMV status not recorded). Some clones in this sample may be carry-over from other donors' samples. CDR3s include the opening cysteine and the closing phenylalanine or tryptophan. A D gene is named only where the DNA matches it firmly. Clone size appears in some rows only: once, few, many, or a class for an expanded clone.

many TRBJ2-5 TRBV7-2 TRBD1 CASSFRLGGAGETQYF TGTGCCAGCAGCTTTCGCCTAGGGGGCGCAGGAGAGACCCAGTACTTC
many TRBJ1-1 TRBV7-2 TRBD1 CASSLEGTVNTEAFF TGTGCCAGCAGCTTAGAAGGGACAGTGAACACTGAAGCTTTCTTT
many TRBJ2-5 TRBV23-1 TRBD2 CASSRLIAGVQETQYF TGCGCCAGCAGTCGCCTAATAGCGGGGGTGCAAGAGACCCAGTACTTC
many TRBJ2-7 TRBV7-8 . CASSTDQEKAYEQYF TGTGCCAGCAGCACAGACCAGGAAAAAGCCTACGAGCAGTACTTC
. TRBJ2-5 TRBV29-1 . CSVDVGSETQYF TGCAGCGTTGATGTAGGGTCCGAGACCCAGTACTTC
. TRBJ1-4 TRBV6-6 . CASSYTDRNEKLFF TGTGCCAGCAGTTACACCGACCGGAATGAAAAACTGTTTTTT
. TRBJ2-5 TRBV11-1 . CASSLMGWETQYF TGTGCCAGCAGCTTAATGGGTTGGGAGACCCAGTACTTC
many TRBJ1-1 TRBV13 TRBD1 CASSSSRTGVVAEAFF TGTGCCAGCAGCTCATCTAGGACAGGGGTTGTTGCTGAAGCTTTCTTT
. TRBJ2-5 TRBV7-6 . CASGVSQETQYF TGTGCCAGCGGGGTATCCCAAGAGACCCAGTACTTC
many TRBJ2-7 TRBV7-2 . CASSSYQEQYF TGTGCCAGCAGCTCCTACCAGGAGCAGTACTTC
. TRBJ1-4 TRBV12-3/TRBV12-4 TRBD1 CASSLQGPANEKLFF TGTGCCAGCAGCCTACAGGGGCCTGCTAATGAAAAACTGTTTTTT
few TRBJ1-5 TRBV2 . CASKTVVVDQPQHF TGTGCCAGCAAAACGGTCGTTGTGGATCAGCCCCAGCATTTT
medium-sized TRBJ1-1 TRBV12-5 TRBD1 CASGLWVGTGGFEAFF TGTGCTAGTGGTCTATGGGTCGGGACAGGGGGTTTTGAAGCTTTCTTT
. TRBJ2-1 TRBV29-1 . CSVGDAEQFF TGCAGCGTTGGGGACGCTGAGCAGTTCTTC
. TRBJ2-7 TRBV6-6 TRBD1 CASTGTGGDEQYF TGTGCCAGCACCGGGACAGGGGGCGACGAGCAGTACTTC
few TRBJ2-2 TRBV11-3 TRBD2 CASSLGTSGSTGELFF TGTGCCAGCAGCTTGGGGACTAGCGGTTCGACCGGGGAGCTGTTTTTT
many TRBJ2-1 TRBV7-8 . CASSSLRWAGRLDEQFF TGTGCCAGCAGCTCCCTACGCTGGGCAGGGAGATTGGATGAGCAGTTCTTC
few TRBJ2-5 TRBV5-5 . CASSSDIGQETQYF TGTGCCAGCAGCTCGGACATCGGCCAAGAGACCCAGTACTTC
few TRBJ2-7 TRBV4-3 . CASSQVDGQGYEQYF TGCGCCAGCAGCCAGGTTGATGGGCAGGGCTACGAGCAGTACTTC
. TRBJ2-1 TRBV30 TRBD2 CAWSVRLAGAREEQFF TGTGCCTGGAGTGTAAGACTAGCGGGAGCGCGCGAAGAGCAGTTCTTC
. TRBJ2-5 TRBV6-1 TRBD1 CASSRQGTKTQYF TGTGCCAGCAGCCGACAGGGGACAAAGACCCAGTACTTC
few TRBJ2-7 TRBV5-1 . CASSLETAGPYEQYF TGCGCCAGCAGCTTGGAAACGGCGGGCCCCTACGAGCAGTACTTC
. TRBJ2-5 TRBV4-1 . CASSQDTASSTYQETQYF TGCGCCAGCAGCCAAGATACGGCGTCGTCCACGTACCAAGAGACCCAGTACTTC
many TRBJ1-3 TRBV6-1 . CASGPTGNTIYF TGTGCCAGCGGTCCTACTGGTAACACCATATATTTT
many TRBJ1-3 TRBV7-2 . CASSLVASGGNTIYF TGTGCCAGCAGCTTAGTGGCTTCGGGAGGAAACACCATATATTTT
many TRBJ2-1 TRBV7-8 TRBD1 CASSPGQGNNEQFF TGTGCCAGCAGCCCGGGACAGGGAAACAATGAGCAGTTCTTC
many TRBJ1-1 TRBV7-2 . CASSLATNPEAFF TGTGCCAGCAGCTTAGCGACTAACCCTGAAGCTTTCTTT
. TRBJ2-1 TRBV6-5 TRBD2 CASSYDGGDEQFF TGTGCCAGCAGTTACGATGGGGGGGATGAGCAGTTCTTC
many TRBJ1-2 TRBV7-3 . CASSLTLLSKNYGYTF TGTGCCAGCAGCTTAACCCTACTGTCGAAGAACTATGGCTACACCTTC
many TRBJ1-1 TRBV27 TRBD1 CASKDRARTEAFF TGTGCCAGCAAGGACAGGGCGAGAACTGAAGCTTTCTTT
. TRBJ2-5 TRBV7-9 . CASSPGTDQQTQYF TGTGCCAGCAGCCCAGGGACTGACCAGCAGACCCAGTACTTC
many TRBJ2-1 TRBV28 TRBD2 CASFTSGNEQFF TGTGCCAGCTTTACTAGCGGCAATGAGCAGTTCTTC
few TRBJ2-6 TRBV6-6 . CASAHTGGDGANVLTF TGTGCCAGCGCCCACACGGGGGGCGATGGGGCCAACGTCCTGACTTTC
. TRBJ2-5 TRBV20-1 TRBD2 CSAASGAEETQYF TGCAGTGCCGCCAGCGGGGCGGAAGAGACCCAGTACTTC
many TRBJ2-1 TRBV12-3/TRBV12-4 TRBD2 CASSLGSGSAYNEQFF TGTGCCAGCAGTTTAGGTAGCGGGAGCGCCTACAATGAGCAGTTCTTC
many TRBJ1-1 TRBV6-5 . CASSYSGLSARNTEAFF TGTGCCAGCAGTTACTCAGGTCTTTCAGCCCGGAACACTGAAGCTTTCTTT
many TRBJ2-7 TRBV28 . CASKLTESSYEQYF TGTGCCAGCAAATTGACAGAGAGCTCCTACGAGCAGTACTTC
many TRBJ2-7 TRBV12-3/TRBV12-4 TRBD1 CASSPRTGEQYF TGTGCCAGCAGTCCCCGGACAGGCGAGCAGTACTTC
. TRBJ2-3 TRBV15 . CATSRDWEAQYF TGTGCCACCAGCCGAGACTGGGAAGCGCAGTATTTT
. TRBJ1-1 TRBV11-2 TRBD1 CASSPDRGGTEAFF TGTGCCAGCAGCCCCGACAGGGGAGGCACTGAAGCTTTCTTT